The rows below give T cell receptor beta chains drawn from one sample of a study of T cells after yellow fever vaccination. One entry per CDR3 protein results from TCRdb running MiXCR on the 5' RACE reads. The table has about 260,000 distinct CDR3 sequences, about 5.2% seen once. The material sequenced was CD4+ T cells sorted from PBMCs, taken on the day of the yellow fever booster vaccination. Every receptor here comes from a man aged 18 to 35 who received the YFV17D yellow fever vaccine. Each CDR3 is given with its conserved first and last residue. D genes are given only for firm matches. Clone sizes are given selectively: once, few, many, or a class where the clone is expanded.

j_call d_call cdr3_length v_call clone_size cdr3_nt cdr3_aa
TRBJ2-3 NA 11 TRBV10-3 NA TGTGCCATCAGTAAGGGGGATACGCAGTATTTT CAISKGDTQYF
TRBJ1-1 NA 15 TRBV7-2 many TGTGCCAGCAGCTTAGTCCCCGTTACAGACACTGAAGCTTTCTTT CASSLVPVTDTEAFF
TRBJ1-2 NA 13 TRBV7-6 NA TGTGCCAGCAGCCTCGCTGGAACCCGTGGCTACACCTTC CASSLAGTRGYTF
TRBJ2-3 NA 15 TRBV4-2 NA TGTGCCAGCAGCCACCCGGGACGGCCGCTGGATACGCAGTATTTT CASSHPGRPLDTQYF
TRBJ1-6 NA 14 TRBV12-3/TRBV12-4 few TGTGCCAGCAGTTTTGAGGGGATCGGGTCACCCCTCCACTTT CASSFEGIGSPLHF
TRBJ1-2 TRBD1 14 TRBV7-2 few TGTGCCAGCAGTGTCCTACAGGGGGTCTATGGCTACACCTTC CASSVLQGVYGYTF
TRBJ1-1 NA 13 TRBV6-6 many TGTGCCCTAATGGCAGGGGCGGGAGCTGAAGCTTTCTTT CALMAGAGAEAFF
TRBJ1-5 NA 12 TRBV7-8 few TGTGCCAGCAGCTTAGTGGACTCGCCCCAGCATTTT CASSLVDSPQHF
TRBJ1-6 TRBD1 16 TRBV9 many TGTGCCAGCAGCCCAAGAGTACAGGGGACTAGGGGGCCCCTCCACTTT CASSPRVQGTRGPLHF
TRBJ1-1 NA 15 TRBV7-9 few TGTGCCAGCAGCTTACAAGGGCCAGCAAACACTGAAGCTTTCTTT CASSLQGPANTEAFF
TRBJ1-2 TRBD1 14 TRBV24-1 few TGTGCCACCAGTGATTGGGGACAGAGCGGGGGCTACACCTTC CATSDWGQSGGYTF
TRBJ1-5 TRBD1 15 TRBV6-5 few TGTGCCAGCAGTCGGGACAGAGATAGCAATCAGCCCCAGCATTTT CASSRDRDSNQPQHF
TRBJ2-7 TRBD1 14 TRBV14 NA TGTGCCAGCAGCCAGGTAGGACAGGACCTCGTGCAGTACTTC CASSQVGQDLVQYF
TRBJ2-3 NA 14 TRBV20-1 few TGCAGTGCTAGAGATCCTCAGCTCGGGGATACGCAGTATTTT CSARDPQLGDTQYF
TRBJ2-1 NA 14 TRBV7-3 many TGTGCCAGCAGCCCCCCAGGGGGGAACCATGAGCAGTTCTTC CASSPPGGNHEQFF
TRBJ1-6 NA 14 TRBV30 few TGTGCCTGGGGGAGGAGCTCCTATAATTCACCCCTCCACTTT CAWGRSSYNSPLHF
TRBJ1-2 TRBD1 15 TRBV5-4 many TGTGCCAGCAGCCCCCGGGACAGGGGGCAAGTTGGCTACACCTTC CASSPRDRGQVGYTF
TRBJ2-5 NA 14 TRBV7-2 many TGTGCCAGCAGCCAATTTGGAGGGCGCGAGACCCAGTACTTC CASSQFGGRETQYF
TRBJ1-2 NA 11 TRBV12-3/TRBV12-4 many TGTGCCAGCAGTTCGGTCTGGGGCTACACCTTC CASSSVWGYTF
TRBJ1-1 NA 14 TRBV5-1 many TGCGCCAGCAGGAGGACCAGCCAGAACACTGAAGCTTTCTTT CASRRTSQNTEAFF
TRBJ1-1 TRBD1 14 TRBV19 few TGTGCCAGTCTTTCAGGGGGGGCGGTCACTGAAGCTTTCTTT CASLSGGAVTEAFF
TRBJ2-5 NA 15 TRBV4-3 NA TGCGCCAGCAGTCGAGACGGGCTTCTTGGAGAGACCCAGTACTTC CASSRDGLLGETQYF
TRBJ1-6 NA 15 TRBV4-3 few TGCGCCAGCAGCCGGTCGGAGTCTTATAATTCACCCCTCCACTTT CASSRSESYNSPLHF
TRBJ2-1 TRBD2 14 TRBV9 few TGTGCCAGCAGCGTAGCTGGTGGGGGGGATGAGCAGTTCTTC CASSVAGGGDEQFF
TRBJ1-1 NA 16 TRBV7-9 NA TGTGCCAGCAGCTTAGGGAGGGACGGTTGGGTCACTGAAGCTTTCTTT CASSLGRDGWVTEAFF
TRBJ2-2 NA 18 TRBV7-9 NA TGTGCCAGCAGCTTAGGCGGTTTTGGCGCCTTCACTGCCGGGGAGCTGTTTTTT CASSLGGFGAFTAGELFF
TRBJ2-7 NA 14 TRBV5-6 few TGTGCCAGCAGCTCCACCGGGACTGCCTACGAGCAGTACTTC CASSSTGTAYEQYF
TRBJ2-5 NA 13 TRBV20-1 few TGCAGTGCCACGGGTGCTCAGAAAGAGACCCAGTACTTC CSATGAQKETQYF
TRBJ2-5 NA 15 TRBV12-3/TRBV12-4 few TGTGCCAGCAGTTTAGCCCTTAAAGGGGAAGAGACCCAGTACTTC CASSLALKGEETQYF
TRBJ2-3 NA 12 TRBV12-3/TRBV12-4 many TGTGCCAGCAGTTTGTCGTGGGATACGCAGTATTTT CASSLSWDTQYF
TRBJ2-2 TRBD2 17 TRBV9 NA TGTGCCAGCAGCGTAGGGGGGACTAGCAGTACCACCGGGGAGCTGTTTTTT CASSVGGTSSTTGELFF
TRBJ2-3 NA 11 TRBV29-1 many TGCAGCGCGCAGCCGGCAGATACGCAGTATTTT CSAQPADTQYF
TRBJ2-5 TRBD2 15 TRBV7-2 NA TGTGCCAGCAGCTTCGGACTAGCGGGGACCGAGACCCAGTACTTC CASSFGLAGTETQYF
TRBJ2-5 TRBD2 15 TRBV5-1 NA TGCGCCAGCAGCTTGGCGAGCGGGGGGCCGAAGACCCAGTACTTC CASSLASGGPKTQYF
TRBJ2-6 TRBD1 20 TRBV5-1 NA TGCGCCAGCAGTCAAACCCCCGGGACAGGGGGCGGTAATGGGGCCAACGTCCTGACTTTC CASSQTPGTGGGNGANVLTF
TRBJ2-5 TRBD2 16 TRBV7-2 few TGTGCCAGCAGCTTAGAACAGCGGGGGGGTCAAGAGACCCAGTACTTC CASSLEQRGGQETQYF
TRBJ2-4 NA 16 TRBV7-9 many TGTGCCAGCAGCTTAGACCAGGGTCCGCCTAGAAACATTCAGTACTTC CASSLDQGPPRNIQYF
TRBJ2-3 NA 14 TRBV5-5 many TGTGCCAGCAGCCCGATTCACTCGAGGGATACGCAGTATTTT CASSPIHSRDTQYF
TRBJ1-3 NA 14 TRBV6-5 NA TGTGCCAGCAGTTACGCACAGGCTGGAAACACCATATATTTT CASSYAQAGNTIYF
TRBJ2-7 NA 12 TRBV13 few TGTGCCAGCAGTCGGACAGCGAGAGAGCAGTACTTC CASSRTAREQYF
TRBJ2-5 NA 15 TRBV9 NA TGTGCCAGCAGTGTAGGGACCGGGCGCCAAGAGACCCAGTACTTC CASSVGTGRQETQYF
TRBJ2-3 NA 13 TRBV10-3 NA TGTGCCATCAGTGTAGTTGGGCCCGGGTCGCAGTATTTT CAISVVGPGSQYF
TRBJ2-3 NA 16 TRBV12-3/TRBV12-4 few TGTGCCAGCAGTTCGGACGGCAAACTTAACACAGATACGCAGTATTTT CASSSDGKLNTDTQYF
TRBJ2-7 TRBD1 13 TRBV20-1 NA TGCAGTGCCGGACAGGGGTTGAGGTACGAGCAGTACTTC CSAGQGLRYEQYF
TRBJ2-7 NA 12 TRBV3-1 NA TGTGCCAGCAGCCCTCCCCAACAGGAGCAGTACTTC CASSPPQQEQYF
TRBJ2-7 NA 13 TRBV28 few TGTGCCAGCACGGCCGGTACGGGGTACGAGCAGTACTTC CASTAGTGYEQYF
TRBJ2-5 NA 13 TRBV5-1 many TGCGCCAGCAGCGGGGACTCGCAATGGGCCCAGTACTTC CASSGDSQWAQYF
TRBJ2-7 TRBD2 15 TRBV4-1 few TGCGCCAGCAGTCGGTCTAGCGGGGGGGCCTACGAGCAGTACTTC CASSRSSGGAYEQYF
TRBJ1-1 NA 14 TRBV5-1 few TGCGCCAGTCTACCCCAGGGGTCGGGCACTGAAGCTTTCTTT CASLPQGSGTEAFF
TRBJ2-1 NA 16 TRBV7-2 few TGTGCCAGCACCGCAGGGGGGGGACAAACGTACAATGAGCAGTTCTTC CASTAGGGQTYNEQFF
TRBJ1-4 NA 15 TRBV10-3 many TGTGCCACCAAGACTGGGGGTGCAACTAATGAAAAACTGTTTTTT CATKTGGATNEKLFF
TRBJ1-1 NA 12 TRBV29-1 few TGCAGCGTTGGACACAGGGTCTCTGAAGCTTTCTTT CSVGHRVSEAFF